The source of this T cell receptor beta chain is a study of T cells expressing NK-cell markers. This CDR3 has 14 residues. CDR1 and CDR2 (germline): DFQATT, SNEGSKA (reference sequence). TCRdb processed the 5' RACE reads again and assigns one entry to each CDR3 protein, with no DNA. The sample includes around 100,000 distinct CDR3 sequences. Input material: blood T cells: a sorted CD56 or NKG2C T cell subset, CD4+ or CD8+ T cells, or bulk PBMC T cells (not recorded which). This receptor was identified in a woman between 18 and 69 years old in good health. The chain carries TRBV20-1 and TRBJ1-6; TCRdb outputs TRBD1, but without DNA this stays unchecked. The CDR3 here is CSARDRGEHSPLHF.